The 17 T cell receptor beta chains listed next were all sequenced from one sample in a study of T cells in Graves' hyperthyroidism and ophthalmopathy. Amplification targeted TCR beta CDR3 regions from RNA transcripts. Researchers ran a first-round RT-PCR on the TCR CDR3 using the HTBI primer set. TCRdb passed the multiplex PCR reads through MiXCR, listing each CDR3 protein once. The repertoire holds approximately 530,000 distinct CDR3 sequences, with around 17% as singletons. Material: blood. The receptor source for this set is a woman in her late teens or twenties with Graves' hyperthyroidism.

This clonotype was counted ten times or more. This CDR3 is CASSLDGVYPLHF. Written as DNA, the CDR3 is TGTGCCAGCAGCCTCGACGGGGTATATCCCCTCCACTTT. This rearrangement joins TRBV7-2 to TRBJ1-6, with D hard to call. The CDR3 sequence is 13 residues long. Looked up from germline, CDR1 is SGHTA and CDR2 is FQGNSA. The V and J ends lost 5 bases and 13 bases respectively, with 15 bases between them.

This clonotype has a handful of counts. The gene calls are TRBV24-1 and TRBJ1-2; no clear D gene. CDR1 is KGHDR and CDR2 is SFDVKD in the germline V gene. The CDR3 contains 12 residues. The ends were cut back, 1 base at V and 8 bases at J, with 7 bases in the middle. The CDR3 loop is CATSDFGKGYTF. The CDR3 DNA follows: TGTGCCACCAGTGATTTTGGAAAAGGCTACACCTTC.

This clonotype was detected ten times or more. V gene TRBV6-1 combines with J gene TRBJ2-3; 9 bases are shared with TRBD2. Germline loops: CDR1 MNHNS, CDR2 SASEGT. V gave up 5 bases and J gave up 2 bases; unmatched junction bases: 5. This CDR3 region has 15 residues. CDR3 nucleotide sequence: TGTGCCAGCAGTATAGCGGGAGCCGACACAGATACGCAGTATTTT. Translation gives CASSIAGADTDTQYF.

This clonotype was counted at least ten times. The chain combines TRBV27 with TRBJ1-4; 8 positions agree with TRBD1. The trim removed 10 bases at V and 7 bases at J, leaving 11 bases unmatched. In germline, CDR1 is MNHEY, CDR2 SMNVEV (reference sequence). The CDR3 sequence is 14 residues long. The CDR3 loop reads CATSDRVDGEKLFF. In nucleotides, the CDR3 is TGTGCCACCTCGGACAGGGTGGATGGTGAAAAACTGTTTTTT.

The J gene is TRBJ2-7, the V gene TRBV6-5; possibly TRBD1 for D (6 bases). CDR1 is MNHEY and CDR2 is SVGAGI in the germline V gene. Between the trimmed V and J ends, which lost 0 bases and 1 base, there was a span of 13 bases. This CDR3 spans 16 amino acids. The CDR3 region is CASSYSMGAGSYEQYF. The CDR3 nucleotides are TGTGCCAGCAGTTACTCGATGGGGGCAGGGTCCTACGAGCAGTACTTC.

In the case of this clonotype: A clone one base away is much larger, so this may be a read error. The chain carries TRBV24-1 and TRBJ1-5; D gene ambiguous. Germline CDR1 and CDR2: KGHDR and SFDVKD. The CDR3 consists of 16 residues. For the CDR3, the DNA is TGTGCCGCCAGTGGCTCGGGTGATGGTAGCAATCAGCCCCAGCATTTT. Protein product: CAASGSGDGSNQPQHF.

This clonotype was detected ten times or more. The V call is TRBV3-1, the J call TRBJ2-1, with D perhaps matching TRBD1 or TRBD2 (5 bases each). Germline loops: CDR1 LGHDT, CDR2 YNNKEL (reference sequence). Between the trimmed V and J ends, which lost 4 bases and 4 bases, there was a span of 11 bases. The CDR3 has 14 amino acids. The CDR3 region is CASSRLGVYNEQFF. The CDR3 bases are TGTGCCAGCAGCCGATTGGGGGTTTACAATGAGCAGTTCTTC.

This chain joins TRBV19 and TRBJ1-5; maybe TRBD1 (5 bases). V dropped 4 bases and J dropped 1 base, with 8 bases sitting between them. The V gene's germline CDR1 is LNHDA and CDR2 SQIVND (reference sequence). This CDR3 comprises 14 residues. As DNA, the CDR3 is TGTGCCAGTAGTACCGCAGGGAGCAATCAGCCCCAGCATTTT. Translated: CASSTAGSNQPQHF.

The table lists this clonotype with many counts. The V call is TRBV7-9, the J call TRBJ1-1; D may be TRBD1 (5 bases). Trimming shortened V by 5 bases and J by 1 base, and 11 bases separated the two germline ends. CDR3 length equals 14 residues. Germline CDR1 SEHNR, CDR2 FQNEAQ (reference sequence). In DNA form, the CDR3 reads TGTGCCAGCAGCACGAGGGACGGGAACACTGAAGCTTTCTTT. It codes for CASSTRDGNTEAFF.

This clonotype was picked up many times. The CDR3 DNA reads TGTGCCAGCTCACCACCGGACGGACTCTATGGCTACACCTTC. Its translation is CASSPPDGLYGYTF. The chain recombines TRBV18 with TRBJ1-2; D remains ambiguous. The germline gives CDR1 KGHSH, CDR2 LQKENI. With 0 bases removed from V and 4 bases from J, the gap between germline ends came to 9 bases. The CDR3 has 14 residues.

In this sample, this clonotype turned up many times. The chain recombines TRBV20-1 with TRBJ2-1; TRBD2 agrees at 10 bases. The CDR3 has 16 amino acids. From germline, CDR1 is DFQATT and CDR2 SNEGSKA (reference sequence). V gave up 0 bases and J gave up 4 bases; unmatched junction bases: 6. The CDR3 DNA reads as TGCAGTGCTAGAGATCTTGGGACTAGCGCGTACAATGAGCAGTTCTTC. Translated, it gives CSARDLGTSAYNEQFF.

J is TRBJ1-2 and V is TRBV6-2 or TRBV6-3; D call uncertain. Germline values: CDR1 MNHEY, CDR2 SVGEGT. The CDR3 length is 12 residues. The V and J ends lost 3 bases and 5 bases respectively, with 7 bases between them. CDR3 nucleotides: TGTGCCAGCAGTTATTTGGGGTATGGCTACACCTTC. Translated: CASSYLGYGYTF.

This clonotype was seen many times. V gene TRBV2 combines with J gene TRBJ2-1, with D possibly TRBD2 on 6 matching bases. This CDR3 spans 13 amino acids. Germline CDR1 reads SNHLY; CDR2 reads FYNNEI. The ends were cut back, 2 bases at V and 9 bases at J, with 11 bases in the middle. CDR3 loop: CASSEIRRGEQFF. The DNA of the CDR3 is TGTGCCAGCAGTGAAATCCGGAGGGGTGAGCAGTTCTTC.

The V and J genes are TRBV5-1 and TRBJ1-1, with D unclear. The CDR3 extends over 14 amino acids. V gave up 2 bases and J gave up 6 bases, with 14 bases separating them. In germline, CDR1 is SGHRS, CDR2 YFSETQ. For the CDR3, the DNA is TGCGCCAGCAGCTTAGACTTTGACGTGGCTGAAGCTTTCTTT. Its protein product is CASSLDFDVAEAFF.

This clonotype has a count of ten or more. The rearrangement links TRBV6-1 to TRBJ1-2; TRBD1 is a possible D gene (5 bases). V dropped 4 bases and J dropped 6 bases, with 18 bases sitting between them. The CDR3 is made up of 15 amino acids. Germline loops: CDR1 MNHNS, CDR2 SASEGT. CDR3 residues: CASSAGNAGHDGYTF. DNA for the CDR3: TGTGCCAGCAGTGCCGGCAACGCGGGGCACGATGGCTACACCTTC.

The table lists this clonotype with many counts. V gene TRBV11-1 combines with J gene TRBJ2-7; possibly TRBD2 for D (5 bases). The CDR3 runs to 14 residues. Per the germline V gene, CDR1 is SGHAT and CDR2 is FQDESV (reference sequence). Between the trimmed V and J ends, which lost 5 bases and 2 bases, there was a span of 13 bases. In DNA, the CDR3 is TGTGCCAGCAGCATAAGACGGGGAGCCTACGAGCAGTACTTC. Translation: CASSIRRGAYEQYF.

The rearrangement uses TRBV4-1 and TRBJ2-7; 8 bases match TRBD1. Germline CDR1 reads MGHRA; CDR2 reads YSYEKL. Unmatched junction bases numbered 9, after V lost 10 bases and J lost 7 bases. This CDR3 contains 12 residues. The CDR3 protein is CANGDRMGEQYF. CDR3 bases: TGCGCCAACGGGGACAGGATGGGAGAGCAGTACTTC.